This T cell receptor beta chain was sequenced in a study of CD8 T cells in ankylosing spondylitis. Study-wide findings and caveats: One TCR beta motif, made up of roughly eight highly homologous variants, appeared characteristic of ankylosing spondylitis blood. Within peripheral blood, clones linked to disease were CD8+ and relatively rare. Within matched ankylosing spondylitis synovial fluid, disease-linked clones were reportedly significantly enriched.

CDR1 and CDR2 from the germline V gene are DFQATT and SNEGSKA (reference sequence). Germline trimming cut 4 bases from V and 4 bases from J; bases unmatched to any gene: 5. The CDR3 contains 13 residues. In its sample, this clonotype was seen a few times. Its antigen is not known. In making TCR beta libraries, quantitative 5'-RACE with molecular barcodes was used. TCRdb recomputed calls from the 5' RACE reads with MiXCR, one row per CDR3 protein. The table shows roughly 400,000 distinct CDR3 sequences, with around 20% occurring only once. Input material: blood, either unsorted or a sorted T cell fraction (not recorded which). This TCR was sampled from a male donor with ankylosing spondylitis. V is TRBV20-1 and J is TRBJ2-7; 9 nucleotides match TRBD2. The DNA for the CDR3 is TGCAGTGCTACGGCTAGCGGGACATACGAGCAGTACTTC. Protein: CSATASGTYEQYF.